Reported below is one T cell receptor beta chain. Time point indicated: pretreatment peripheral blood. These data originate in a study of PD-L1 blockade in urothelial cancer. For the study at large: Males with bladder-origin urothelial cancer constituted about 90% of the roughly 30 patients. Median T cell yield per blood sample was 140,000 to 150,000 cells. Blood was analyzed 3 weeks (second dose) and 6 weeks after treatment start.

Germline V gene data show CDR1 as LNHNV and CDR2 as YYDKDF (reference sequence). The length of the CDR3 is 17 residues. The ends lost 0 bases at V and 1 base at J; junction bases unmatched: 5. Every PCR got spiked synthetic TCR analog templates. Sequencing used immunoSEQ multiplex PCR; TCRdb keeps in-frame clones, though not all of them. The data show tens of thousands of clones, about 90% seen once. The sequenced sample was PBMCs, obtained around atezolizumab (anti-PD-L1) treatment. The rearrangement links TRBV15 to TRBJ2-2; 7 bases fit TRBD2. The TCR originated in a man aged 55-75 years with urothelial cancer. The CDR3 DNA reads as TGTGCCACCAGCAGAGATCCCGGCGGGAGGAACACCGGGGAGCTGTTTTTT. Translated: CATSRDPGGRNTGELFF. The whole variable domain, filled in from reference TRBV15 and TRBJ2-2, reads DAMVIQNPRYQVTQFGKPVTLSCSQTLNHNVMYWYQQKSSQAPKLLFHYYDKDFNNEADTPDNFQSRRPNTSFCFLDIRSPGLGDTAMYLCATSRDPGGRNTGELFFGEGSRLTVL.